One sample yielded the 10 T cell receptor beta chains listed below, sequenced in a study of T cells in narcolepsy. Sequencing used immunoSEQ multiplex PCR; TCRdb keeps in-frame clones, though not all of them. The profile shows 30,000 to 35,000 clones, more than 75% of them singletons. Sample: CD45RA- memory CD4+ T cells from PBMCs. These TCRs come from a human donor with narcolepsy.

The chain employs TRBV9 and TRBJ2-1; 8 bases agree with TRBD2. After removal of 2 bases from V and 3 bases from J, the junction contained 4 bases not matched to a gene. The CDR3 extends over 15 amino acids. Looked up from germline, CDR1 is SGDLS and CDR2 is YYNGEE. CDR3 DNA: TGTGCCAGCAGCGTCAGAACTAGCGGCTACAATGAGCAGTTCTTC. Translated: CASSVRTSGYNEQFF.

V is TRBV6-1 and J is TRBJ2-1, with D maybe TRBD1 (5 bases). This CDR3 is built from 17 residues. Germline V lookup: CDR1 MNHNS, CDR2 SASEGT. Trimming took off 2 bases at V and 8 bases at J, with 22 bases between the two ends. The CDR3: CASSERGSWAPVDEQFF. For the CDR3, the DNA is TGTGCCAGCAGTGAAAGGGGTTCTTGGGCTCCGGTTGATGAGCAGTTCTTC.

This rearrangement joins TRBV28 to TRBJ2-5; TRBD2 matches at 12 bases. With V trimmed by 2 bases and J by 4 bases, 5 bases remained unmatched. This CDR3 contains 16 residues. Germline CDR1 is MDHEN and CDR2 is SYDVKM. CDR3 bases: TGTGCCAGCAGTTTAAGACTAGCGGGAGCCCCAGAGACCCAGTACTTC. It is translated as CASSLRLAGAPETQYF.

The V call is TRBV30, the J call TRBJ2-1, with a possible D match to TRBD2 (5 bases). Germline loops: CDR1 GTSNPN, CDR2 SVGIG (reference sequence). The V end lost 8 bases, the J end lost 0 bases, and 14 bases lay between the germline ends. CDR3 size: 14 residues. CDR3 amino acids: CAASGLSSYNEQFF. Here the CDR3 DNA reads TGTGCCGCTTCCGGACTGAGCTCCTACAATGAGCAGTTCTTC.

The CDR3 region has the DNA TGTGCCAGCAGCCAAGTGATTGGCTCGGGTCCTGGGGCCAACGTCCTGACTTTC. Residues: CASSQVIGSGPGANVLTF. V usage is TRBV14 and J usage is TRBJ2-6; no definite D call. The germline V gene encodes CDR1 SGHDN and CDR2 FVKESK. V lost 1 base and J 2 bases, leaving 15 bases between the germline ends. The CDR3 totals 18 residues.

The chain's CDR3 is CASSLVTGLGGGNEQFF. CDR3 nucleotide sequence: TGCGCCAGCAGCTTGGTTACCGGCCTCGGGGGAGGGAATGAGCAGTTCTTC. The V gene is TRBV5-1, the J gene TRBJ2-1; 7 bases are shared with TRBD2. This CDR3 spans 17 amino acids. With V trimmed by 0 bases and J by 7 bases, 13 bases remained unmatched. Germline V lookup: CDR1 SGHRS, CDR2 YFSETQ.

This chain joins TRBV5-1 and TRBJ2-7; no reliable D call. From germline, CDR1 is SGHRS and CDR2 YFSETQ. The CDR3 runs 12 residues. V lost 0 bases and J lost 5, with 6 bases in between. The CDR3 nucleotides read TGCGCCAGCAGCTTGGACCTCCACGAGCAGTACTTC. Amino acid sequence: CASSLDLHEQYF.

The chain has TRBV10-3 and TRBJ2-5; 8 bases fit TRBD1. V lost 6 bases and J lost 5; bases outside the gene matches: 11. The CDR3 length is 15 residues. Per the germline V gene, CDR1 is ENHRY and CDR2 is SYGVKD. This chain's CDR3 is CAIRLGQGFEETQYF. The DNA for the CDR3 is TGTGCCATCAGACTCGGACAGGGTTTCGAGGAGACCCAGTACTTC.

This clone was recorded only once. This chain uses TRBV4-2 with TRBJ2-2, with D possibly being TRBD1 or TRBD2 (5 bases each). The ends were cut back, 5 bases at V and 2 bases at J, with 12 bases in the middle. The germline V gene encodes CDR1 LGHNA and CDR2 YNFKEQ. The CDR3 has 15 residues. The CDR3 spells CASSRDLYNTGELFF. CDR3 bases: TGTGCCAGCAGCAGGGACCTATATAACACCGGGGAGCTGTTTTTT.

This chain connects TRBV9 to TRBJ1-3, with 7 bases identical to TRBD1. Losses at the gene ends were 5 bases for V and 0 bases for J; bases not matched to a gene: 11. CDR3 size: 17 residues. In germline, CDR1 is SGDLS, CDR2 YYNGEE. CDR3 residues: CASSNSGQPSSGNTIYF. In DNA form, the CDR3 reads TGTGCCAGCAGTAATTCGGGACAGCCGTCCTCTGGAAACACCATATATTTT.